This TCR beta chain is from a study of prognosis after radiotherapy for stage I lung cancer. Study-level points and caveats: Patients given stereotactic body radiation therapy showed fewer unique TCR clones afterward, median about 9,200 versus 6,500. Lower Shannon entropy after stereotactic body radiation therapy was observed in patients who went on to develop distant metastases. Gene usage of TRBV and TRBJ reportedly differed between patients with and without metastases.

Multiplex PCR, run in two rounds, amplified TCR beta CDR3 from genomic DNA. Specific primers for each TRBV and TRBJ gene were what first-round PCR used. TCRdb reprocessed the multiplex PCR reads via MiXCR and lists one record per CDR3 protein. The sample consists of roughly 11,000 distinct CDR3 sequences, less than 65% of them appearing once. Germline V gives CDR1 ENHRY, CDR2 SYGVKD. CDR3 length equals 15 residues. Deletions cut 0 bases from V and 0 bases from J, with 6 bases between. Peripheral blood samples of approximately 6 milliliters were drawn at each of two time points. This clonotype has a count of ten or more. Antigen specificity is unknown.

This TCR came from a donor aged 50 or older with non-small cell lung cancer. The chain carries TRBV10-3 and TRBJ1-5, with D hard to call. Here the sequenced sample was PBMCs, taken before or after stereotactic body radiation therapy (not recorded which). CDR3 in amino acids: CAISESVGSNQPQHF. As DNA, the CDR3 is TGTGCCATCAGTGAGTCGGTGGGTAGCAATCAGCCCCAGCATTTT.